The TCR beta chain under discussion was sequenced for a study of blood T cells in healthy people across ages. Study-level findings and limits: Higher diversity and more naive CD4+ cells were features of long-lived donors, compared to aged donors.

PCR was performed a second time for 7 to 11 cycles using a sample-barcoded 5' primer and a J-beta primer mix. Through a template-switch adaptor with 12 random nucleotides, each cDNA molecule received a tag. A single record per CDR3 protein comes from TCRdb applying MiXCR to the 5' RACE reads. Of some 640,000 distinct CDR3 sequences in the sample, roughly 50% are singletons; the top ten hold approximately 32%. This clonotype has only a few counts. Its target is unknown. The germline gives CDR1 SGDLS, CDR2 YYNGEE. This CDR3 has 12 residues. The sequence came from a woman aged 55 to 70 in good health. Sequences were obtained from blood. The chain is built from TRBV9 and TRBJ2-7; D remains ambiguous. The J call is uncertain, as TRBJ2-5 better fits the DNA end. CDR3 loop: CASSVGSGTQYF. CDR3 nucleotides: TGTGCCAGCAGCGTTGGTTCCGGGACCCAGTACTTC.